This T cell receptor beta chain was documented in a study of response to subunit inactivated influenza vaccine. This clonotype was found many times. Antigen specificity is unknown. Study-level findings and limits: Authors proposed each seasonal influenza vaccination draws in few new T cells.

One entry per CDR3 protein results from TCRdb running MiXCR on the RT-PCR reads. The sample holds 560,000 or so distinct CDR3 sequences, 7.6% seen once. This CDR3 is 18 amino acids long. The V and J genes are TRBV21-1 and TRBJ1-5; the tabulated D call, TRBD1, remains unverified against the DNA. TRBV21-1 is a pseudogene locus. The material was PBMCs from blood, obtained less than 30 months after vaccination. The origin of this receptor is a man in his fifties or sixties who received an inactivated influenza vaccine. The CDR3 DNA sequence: TGTGCCACCGCGGCGTGGGACAGGGGGGACCATAGCAATCAGCCCCAGCATTTT. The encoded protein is CATAAWDRGDHSNQPQHF.